These T cell receptor beta chains were read from a single sample in a study of blood T cell repertoires in COVID-19. Repertoires were generated with immunoSEQ multiplex PCR, while TCRdb's copy carries only in-frame clones and drops some. The table includes more than 60,000 clones, around 76% detected once. Material: peripheral blood. These receptor sequences come from a woman of 80 years or more with acute or convalescent COVID-19. The CDR3 runs from the conserved cysteine through the conserved F or W. D genes are given only for firm matches. Not all rows give a size; the values are once, few, many and, for expanded clones, a class.

clone_size | j_call | d_call | v_call | cdr3_aa | cdr3_nt
once | TRBJ2-1 | TRBD2 | TRBV9 | CASSELAGDYNEQFF | TGTGCCAGCAGCGAGCTAGCGGGAGACTACAATGAGCAGTTCTTC
. | TRBJ1-4 | . | TRBV5-5 | CASSLGPGGGEKLFF | TGTGCCAGCAGCTTGGGCCCGGGAGGAGGTGAAAAACTGTTTTTT
. | TRBJ2-2 | TRBD2 | TRBV2 | CASRDQRTSNTGELFF | TGTGCCAGCAGGGATCAGAGGACTAGCAACACCGGGGAGCTGTTTTTT
once | TRBJ2-2 | . | TRBV2 | CASKEGVTGELFF | TGTGCCAGCAAGGAGGGAGTCACCGGGGAGCTGTTTTTT
. | TRBJ2-2 | TRBD1 | TRBV6-6 | CASSYLGQGAGELFF | TGTGCCAGCAGTTACCTCGGACAGGGTGCCGGGGAGCTGTTTTTT
. | TRBJ2-1 | TRBD1 | TRBV5-4 | CASSSTGDNEQFF | TGTGCCAGCAGCTCGACAGGGGACAATGAGCAGTTCTTC
. | TRBJ2-2 | . | TRBV7-9 | CASSLTSNTGELFF | TGTGCCAGCAGCCTAACCTCGAACACCGGGGAGCTGTTTTTT
. | TRBJ2-2 | TRBD1 | TRBV27 | CASRWTGRNTGELFF | TGTGCCAGCCGCTGGACAGGGCGGAACACCGGGGAGCTGTTTTTT
. | TRBJ1-1 | . | TRBV10-2 | CASNAFMGGTEAFF | TGCGCCAGCAACGCCTTTATGGGGGGCACTGAAGCTTTCTTT
. | TRBJ2-1 | TRBD2 | TRBV10-3 | CASSGTSGAYNEQFF | TGTGCCAGCTCCGGGACTAGCGGGGCCTACAATGAGCAGTTCTTC
. | TRBJ2-5 | TRBD2 | TRBV30 | CAWSVAGGRQTQYF | TGTGCCTGGAGTGTAGCGGGAGGGAGACAGACCCAGTACTTC
. | TRBJ2-5 | TRBD1 | TRBV7-7 | CASSYDRGKTQYF | TGTGCCAGCAGCTACGACAGGGGGAAGACCCAGTACTTC
. | TRBJ1-2 | . | TRBV7-9 | CASSLVVQGNGYTF | TGTGCCAGCAGCTTAGTCGTACAGGGAAATGGCTACACCTTC
. | TRBJ1-1 | . | TRBV15 | CATSRGALNTEAFF | TGTGCCACCAGCAGAGGAGCCTTGAACACTGAAGCTTTCTTT
once | TRBJ2-2 | TRBD2 | TRBV15 | CATSRDLAGVTGELFF | TGTGCCACCAGCAGAGATTTAGCGGGGGTCACCGGGGAGCTGTTTTTT
. | TRBJ2-4 | . | TRBV18 | CASLQAAKNIQYF | TGTGCCAGCTTACAGGCAGCCAAAAACATTCAGTACTTC
. | TRBJ1-1 | . | TRBV18 | CASSPFTLGGDTEAFF | TGTGCCAGCTCACCATTCACTCTGGGGGGGGACACTGAAGCTTTCTTT
. | TRBJ2-6 | TRBD1 | TRBV5-1 | CASSPGTGVGPGANVLTF | TGCGCCAGCAGCCCCGGGACAGGGGTGGGCCCTGGGGCCAACGTCCTGACTTTC
. | TRBJ1-3 | TRBD1 | TRBV3-1/TRBV3-2 | CASSQEPQGDNTIYF | TGTGCCAGCAGCCAAGAACCACAGGGGGACAACACCATATATTTT
few | TRBJ1-1 | TRBD1 | TRBV7-9 | CASSLTPLGQGGTEAFF | TGTGCCAGCAGCTTAACGCCCTTGGGACAGGGGGGCACTGAAGCTTTCTTT
. | TRBJ2-5 | TRBD2 | TRBV7-9 | CASSTGLAGRETQYF | TGTGCCAGCAGCACGGGACTAGCGGGCAGGGAGACCCAGTACTTC
. | TRBJ2-5 | TRBD2 | TRBV6-1 | CASSEMPAGGPGETQYF | TGTGCCAGCAGTGAAATGCCAGCGGGAGGGCCTGGTGAGACCCAGTACTTC
few | TRBJ2-1 | . | TRBV11-1 | CASSLPDEQFF | TGTGCCAGCAGCTTACCGGATGAGCAGTTCTTC
. | TRBJ2-4 | . | TRBV7-2 | CASSFVGSAKNIQYF | TGTGCCAGCAGCTTCGTTGGGAGTGCCAAAAACATTCAGTACTTC
. | TRBJ2-3 | TRBD1 | TRBV6-5 | CASSDRERTDTQYF | TGTGCCAGCTCCGACAGGGAGCGCACAGATACGCAGTATTTT
. | TRBJ1-5 | TRBD1 | TRBV6-1 | CASSGGTAYSNQPQHF | TGTGCCAGCAGTGGAGGGACAGCATATAGCAATCAGCCCCAGCATTTT
. | TRBJ1-2 | . | TRBV27 | CASSFSSLYGYTF | TGTGCCAGCAGTTTTTCCTCCTTGTATGGCTACACCTTC